The 20 T cell receptor beta chains below all came from one sample that was sequenced in a study of cytomegalovirus exposure and HLA in healthy donors. Sequencing was performed with immunoSEQ multiplex PCR; in TCRdb, only in-frame clones are kept and a portion is missing. The table shows 150,000 to 200,000 clones, with 86% occurring only once. Specimen: PBMCs. These receptors came from a man aged 25-40 years in good health and CMV-seropositive.

The CDR3 DNA reads TGCGCCAGCAGCTTGGGGCTAGCGGGAGGGCTCTCCTACGAGCAGTACTTC. Protein: CASSLGLAGGLSYEQYF. The chain recombines TRBV5-1 with TRBJ2-7, with TRBD2 matching 12 bases. This CDR3 region has 17 residues. Looked up from germline, CDR1 is SGHRS and CDR2 is YFSETQ. With 0 bases clipped from V and 0 bases from J, the junction kept 4 bases outside the gene matches.

The chain joins TRBV28 to TRBJ1-2; possibly TRBD1 for D (5 bases). Per germline, CDR1 MDHEN and CDR2 SYDVKM. Deletions cut 3 bases from V and 8 bases from J, with 10 bases between. The CDR3 spans 12 residues. The CDR3 coding sequence is TGTGCCAGCAGTTTGGAGAGACAGGGCTACACCTTC. Translated, it gives CASSLERQGYTF.

The chain couples TRBV7-2 to TRBJ2-7, with 7 positions matching TRBD1. This CDR3 is 14 amino acids long. The germline V gene has CDR1 SGHTA and CDR2 FQGNSA. Losses at the gene ends were 11 bases for V and 6 bases for J; bases not matched to a gene: 16. CDR3 loop: CASTRTRGGGEQYF. The CDR3 DNA sequence: TGTGCCTCTACCCGAACCCGAGGGGGCGGCGAGCAGTACTTC.

In this sample, this clone turned up once. Other DNA variants within this sample encode the same CDR3. This sequence joins TRBV27 and TRBJ1-1, with D uncertain. Trimming stripped 6 bases from V and 0 bases from J, with 14 bases between. The CDR3 is 15 residues long. Germline V lookup: CDR1 MNHEY, CDR2 SMNVEV (reference sequence). The CDR3 spells CASSLEARMNTEAFF. The CDR3 coding sequence is TGTGCCAGCAGCCTAGAGGCGCGAATGAACACTGAAGCTTTCTTT.

This chain links TRBV5-1 with TRBJ2-5, with TRBD2 as a possible D gene (6 bases). Trimming took off 3 bases at V and 3 bases at J, with 15 bases between the two ends. CDR3 size: 15 residues. Germline CDR1 and CDR2: SGHRS and YFSETQ. The CDR3 coding sequence is TGCGCCAGCAGCTCGGACCCCGGGAGAGAAGAGACCCAGTACTTC. It codes for CASSSDPGREETQYF.

This clone appeared a single time. The rearrangement links TRBV28 to TRBJ1-5; a weak D match, TRBD1 (5 bases). There are 16 residues in the CDR3. V shed 3 bases and J shed 0 bases, with 12 bases lying between them. Germline CDR1 and CDR2: MDHEN and SYDVKM. In DNA, the CDR3 is TGTGCCAGCAGTTTCAATGGGGCGGCTAGCAATCAGCCCCAGCATTTT. Amino acids: CASSFNGAASNQPQHF.

The chain uses TRBV12-5 and TRBJ2-6; D unclear. CDR3 length: 15 residues. Germline V lookup: CDR1 LGHNT, CDR2 FRNRAP. Trimming cost V 5 bases and J 1 base, with 9 bases left between them. CDR3 region: CASGRHTSGANVLTF. CDR3 coding DNA: TGTGCTAGTGGTCGGCACACTTCTGGGGCCAACGTCCTGACTTTC.

The genes are TRBV6-5 and TRBJ1-1; D unclear. The V and J ends lost 0 bases and 11 bases respectively, with 13 bases between them. There are 13 residues in the CDR3. Germline values: CDR1 MNHEY, CDR2 SVGAGI. The CDR3 here is CASSYSNGRLAFF. CDR3 coding DNA: TGTGCCAGCAGTTACTCGAACGGCAGATTGGCTTTCTTT.

The chain couples TRBV6-1 to TRBJ2-5; D may be TRBD1 (5 bases). This CDR3 comprises 13 residues. The V gene's germline CDR1 is MNHNS and CDR2 SASEGT. Trimming stripped 7 bases from V and 1 base from J, with 10 bases between. This CDR3 is CASKMTVQETQYF. The CDR3 nucleotides read TGTGCCAGCAAAATGACAGTCCAAGAGACCCAGTACTTC.

This clone was found once. The V and J genes are TRBV27 and TRBJ1-5, with D perhaps TRBD1 (5 bases). CDR1 is MNHEY and CDR2 is SMNVEV in the germline V gene (reference sequence). The V end lost 3 bases, the J end lost 5 bases, and 17 bases lay between the germline ends. The length of the CDR3 is 16 residues. CDR3 region: CASSLVSGKQDQPQHF. The CDR3 nucleotides are TGTGCCAGCAGTTTGGTGTCAGGGAAGCAAGATCAGCCCCAGCATTTT.

This chain uses TRBV2 with TRBJ1-2, with TRBD1 matching over 7 bases. This CDR3 contains 15 residues. Germline values: CDR1 SNHLY, CDR2 FYNNEI. The J segment lost 0 bases and the V segment lost 6 bases, leaving 7 bases of the junction unmatched. The chain's CDR3 is CASSVDRASNYGYTF. Here the CDR3 DNA reads TGTGCCAGCAGCGTTGACAGGGCGTCTAACTATGGCTACACCTTC. Complete variable domain (other parts from reference TRBV2 and TRBJ1-2): EPEVTQTPSHQVTQMGQEVILRCVPISNHLYFYWYRQILGQKVEFLVSFYNNEISEKSEIFDDQFSVERPDGSNFTLKIRSTKLEDSAMYFCASSVDRASNYGYTFGSGTRLTVV.

This chain joins TRBV7-6 and TRBJ2-7; TRBD1 matches at 7 bases. The ends lost 5 bases at V and 4 bases at J; junction bases unmatched: 2. Germline lookup yields CDR1 SGHVS and CDR2 FNYEAQ. The CDR3 is 12 residues long. In nucleotides, the CDR3 is TGTGCCAGCAGCCTACAGGGGTACGAGCAGTACTTC. As protein: CASSLQGYEQYF.

The V call is TRBV7-9, the J call TRBJ2-7, with 9 nucleotides matching TRBD1. CDR3 length equals 13 residues. Germline assignment: CDR1 SEHNR and CDR2 FQNEAQ (reference sequence). Germline trimming cut 9 bases from V and 6 bases from J; bases unmatched to any gene: 9. In DNA form, the CDR3 reads TGTGCCAGTAAGGGACAGGGAGTACCCGAGCAGTACTTC. Protein product: CASKGQGVPEQYF. Looking up the rest from reference TRBV7-9 and TRBJ2-7 gives the full variable domain: DTGVSQNPRHKITKRGQNVTFRCDPISEHNRLYWYRQTLGQGPEFLTYFQNEAQLEKSRLLSDRFSAERPKGSFSTLEIQRTEQGDSAMYLCASKGQGVPEQYFGPGTRLTVT.

The chain employs TRBV4-2 and TRBJ2-7; 11 bases match TRBD2. V shed 6 bases and J 0 bases; nucleotides not matched to a gene: 4. Germline CDR1 and CDR2: LGHNA and YNFKEQ. This CDR3 has 15 residues. The CDR3 sequence is CASRGGLADSYEQYF. In DNA, the CDR3 is TGTGCCAGCAGAGGGGGACTAGCGGACTCCTACGAGCAGTACTTC.

V gene TRBV6-1 combines with J gene TRBJ2-3; D is uncertain. The CDR3 spans 13 residues. Germline V gene sequence: CDR1 MNHNS, CDR2 SASEGT. Trimming removed 10 bases from V and 2 bases from J, with 13 bases in between. The CDR3 DNA follows: TGTGCCACTAAGGAGACTTTCACAGATACGCAGTATTTT. It encodes CATKETFTDTQYF.

This chain links TRBV5-1 with TRBJ2-3, with TRBD1 as a possible D gene (6 bases). V lost 4 bases to trimming and J lost 0 bases, with 12 bases between them. The CDR3 has 15 amino acids. The germline gives CDR1 SGHRS, CDR2 YFSETQ. CDR3 region: CASSPDRPSTDTQYF. DNA for the CDR3: TGCGCCAGCAGCCCGGACAGACCTAGCACAGATACGCAGTATTTT.

This chain joins TRBV9 and TRBJ2-5, with D possibly TRBD2 on 6 matching bases. V was trimmed by 4 bases and J by 4 bases, leaving 11 bases between them. Germline V gene lookup returns CDR1 SGDLS and CDR2 YYNGEE. This CDR3 contains 13 residues. As DNA, the CDR3 is TGTGCCAGCAGCTTTGGGACTGGAGAGACCCAGTACTTC. Amino acids: CASSFGTGETQYF. The variable domain in full, completed from reference TRBV9 and TRBJ2-5, reads DSGVTQTPKHLITATGQRVTLRCSPRSGDLSVYWYQQSLDQGLQFLIQYYNGEERAKGNILERFSAQQFPDLHSELNLSSLELGDSALYFCASSFGTGETQYFGPGTRLLVL.

This clone has a single count. V usage is TRBV7-6 and J usage is TRBJ2-1; 10 nucleotides line up with TRBD2. The CDR3 contains 16 residues. The junction had 10 bases not matched to a gene; V was cut back by 5 bases and J by 6 bases. In germline, CDR1 is SGHVS, CDR2 FNYEAQ. In DNA form, the CDR3 reads TGTGCCAGCAGCGCCCAAGCGGGGGGGTACGCCAATGAGCAGTTCTTC. It codes for CASSAQAGGYANEQFF.

The chain carries TRBV11-3 and TRBJ1-2; D is uncertain. CDR1 SGHNT and CDR2 YENEEA come from the germline V gene. Trimming stripped 1 base from V and 6 bases from J, with 9 bases between. The CDR3 totals 13 residues. The CDR3 region is CASSLAVTNGYTF. CDR3 DNA sequence: TGTGCCAGCAGCTTAGCGGTCACTAATGGCTACACCTTC. Variable domain in full (rest from reference TRBV11-3 and TRBJ1-2): EAGVVQSPRYKIIEKKQPVAFWCNPISGHNTLYWYLQNLGQGPELLIRYENEEAVDDSQLPKDRFSAERLKGVDSTLKIQPAELGDSAVYLCASSLAVTNGYTFGSGTRLTVV.

This clone is a singleton in its sample. CDR3 in DNA: TGCGCCAGCAGCATGGGGTACGAGCAGTACTTC. It translates to CASSMGYEQYF. This chain links TRBV5-1 with TRBJ2-7, with D hard to call. V was shortened by 4 bases and J by 4 bases, with 6 bases between the two germline ends. The CDR3 runs to 11 residues. Germline values: CDR1 SGHRS, CDR2 YFSETQ.